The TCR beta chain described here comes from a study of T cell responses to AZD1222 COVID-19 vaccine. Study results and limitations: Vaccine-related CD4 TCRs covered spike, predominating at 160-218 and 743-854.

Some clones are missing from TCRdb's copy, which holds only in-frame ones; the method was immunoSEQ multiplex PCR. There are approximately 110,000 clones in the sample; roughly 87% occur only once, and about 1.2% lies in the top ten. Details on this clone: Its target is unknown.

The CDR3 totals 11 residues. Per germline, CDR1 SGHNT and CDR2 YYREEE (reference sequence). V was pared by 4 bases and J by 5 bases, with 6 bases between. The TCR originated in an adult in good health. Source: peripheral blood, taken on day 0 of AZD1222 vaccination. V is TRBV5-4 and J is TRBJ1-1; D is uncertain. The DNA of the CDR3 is TGTGCCAGCAGCGTCTTAACTGAAGCTTTCTTT. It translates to CASSVLTEAFF. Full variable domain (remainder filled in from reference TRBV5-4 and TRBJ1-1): ETGVTQSPTHLIKTRGQQVTLRCSSQSGHNTVSWYQQALGQGPQFIFQYYREEENGRGNFPPRFSGLQFPNYSSELNVNALELDDSALYLCASSVLTEAFFGQGTRLTVV.